This record concerns one T cell receptor (beta chain) sequence. The sample is drawn from a study of identifying expanded T cells in peripheral blood. Profiled with immunoSEQ multiplex PCR; TCRdb holds only in-frame clones, not every one. The sample includes about 52,000 clones, roughly 82% of them seen just once. V dropped 6 bases and J dropped 8; count of bases not matched to a gene: 2. The CDR3 has 11 amino acids. Germline V gene sequence: CDR1 WSHSY, CDR2 SAAADI. V is TRBV10-2 and J is TRBJ1-1, with 8 bases that match TRBD1. This TCR derives from a person between 18 and 75 years old in good health. What was sequenced was blood. Written as DNA, the CDR3 is TGCGCCAGCAGGAGACAGGGGGAAGCTTTCTTT. Its translation: CASRRQGEAFF.